These 5 T cell receptor beta chains originate from one sample sequenced in a study of cytomegalovirus exposure and HLA in healthy donors. The PCR ran on 60 Vbeta and 13 Jbeta primers. Only in-frame clones appear in the TCRdb table, and some are missing; sequencing was by immunoSEQ multiplex PCR. Across some 55,000 clones, the top ten clones capture roughly an eighth of the sample. Sample: PBMCs. The receptors shown here come from a man aged 18 to 29 in good health and CMV-seropositive.

The chain links TRBV7-2 to TRBJ2-7; 8 bases line up with TRBD1. The CDR3 is 13 amino acids. J lost 4 bases, V lost 1 base, and 0 bases had no gene match. CDR1 is SGHTA and CDR2 is FQGNSA in the germline V gene. For the CDR3, the DNA is TGTGCCAGCAGCTTAGGGGACAGGTACGAGCAGTACTTC. As protein: CASSLGDRYEQYF.

V gene TRBV5-1 combines with J gene TRBJ2-4; 8 bases agree with TRBD2. CDR1 and CDR2 (germline): SGHRS, YFSETQ. The CDR3 is made up of 16 amino acids. V shed 0 bases, J shed 4 bases, and the junction held 6 bases outside the gene matches. This CDR3 reads CASSLAGGGTKNIQYF. CDR3 sequence (DNA): TGCGCCAGCAGCTTGGCCGGGGGGGGGACTAAAAACATTCAGTACTTC.

The chain combines TRBV4-1 with TRBJ1-2, with TRBD1 matching over 8 bases. This CDR3 comprises 16 residues. V shed 0 bases and J 8 bases; nucleotides not matched to a gene: 11. In germline, CDR1 is MGHRA, CDR2 YSYEKL. In nucleotides, the CDR3 is TGCGCCAGCAGCCAAGAACCCGACAGGGGCGGAAGGGGCTACACCTTC. Amino acid sequence: CASSQEPDRGGRGYTF.

The V gene is TRBV5-5, the J gene TRBJ1-5; D is unresolved. V lost 0 bases and J 1 base, leaving 8 bases between the germline ends. CDR1 is SGHKS, CDR2 YYEKEE, per germline (reference sequence). The CDR3 runs 15 residues. In nucleotides, the CDR3 is TGTGCCAGCAGCTTGGGGGCTACGAGCAATCAGCCCCAGCATTTT. Translated, it gives CASSLGATSNQPQHF.

The rearrangement uses TRBV28 and TRBJ1-2; 8 nucleotides align to TRBD1. The J segment lost 4 bases and the V segment lost 6 bases, leaving 7 bases of the junction unmatched. Germline V gene data show CDR1 as MDHEN and CDR2 as SYDVKM. The CDR3 sequence is 14 residues long. This CDR3 reads CASSSTGVGYGYTF. The DNA for the CDR3 is TGTGCCAGCAGCTCGACAGGGGTTGGCTATGGCTACACCTTC.